This TCR beta chain was documented in a study of identical twins. General study results and limits: The abundant beta clonotypes from cord blood had fewer insertions, and memory repertoires had none of this. Beta out-of-frame sequences showed weaker excess twin sharing. In monozygotic twins, models underestimated the sharing of out-of-frame TCR alpha.

A universal primer site was incorporated via template switching, and the cDNA contained unique molecular identifiers. A single record per CDR3 protein comes from TCRdb applying MiXCR to the 5' RACE reads. There are around 530,000 distinct CDR3 sequences in the sample; approximately 14% occur only once, and 0.44% lies in the top ten. This clonotype has a count of ten or more. Its antigen is undetermined. The trim removed 3 bases at V and 2 bases at J, leaving 13 bases unmatched. Per the germline V gene, CDR1 is SGHRS and CDR2 is YFSETQ. The CDR3 contains 17 residues. The sample was also reused in another study, on yellow fever vaccine responses in identical twins.

The rearrangement uses TRBV5-1 and TRBJ2-5; 7 nucleotides agree with TRBD2. This receptor was obtained from a woman younger than 30 in good health. The sequenced material came from CD4+ T cells sorted from blood. This chain's CDR3 is CASSWAYTSDSQETQYF. The CDR3 coding sequence is TGCGCCAGCAGCTGGGCCTATACTAGCGACTCACAAGAGACCCAGTACTTC. Full variable domain (rest looked up from reference TRBV5-1 and TRBJ2-5): KAGVTQTPRYLIKTRGQQVTLSCSPISGHRSVSWYQQTPGQGLQFLFEYFSETQRNKGNFPGRFSGRQFSNSRSEMNVSTLELGDSALYLCASSWAYTSDSQETQYFGPGTRLLVL.